These T cell receptor beta chains were read from a single sample in a study of blood T cells in healthy people across ages. Using its own MiXCR run on the 5' RACE reads, TCRdb lists one record per CDR3 protein. The sample has 920,000 or so distinct CDR3 sequences; more than 35% are singletons. What was sequenced was blood. All receptors come from a woman aged 55 to 70 in good health. CDR3s include the opening cysteine and the closing phenylalanine or tryptophan. A D gene is named only where the DNA matches it firmly. Not every row has a clone size; where given, it reads once, few, many or a size class.

D gene	J gene	clone size	V gene	CDR3 DNA	CDR3 protein
-	TRBJ2-2	-	TRBV6-1	TGTGCCAGCATTGGTAGCCCGAACACCGGGGAGCTGTTTTTT	CASIGSPNTGELFF
-	TRBJ2-1	-	TRBV27	TGTGCCAGCATCCCCATATACAGGGATTCGATTTCGAGCTCCTACAATGAGCAGTTCTTC	CASIPIYRDSISSSYNEQFF
TRBD1	TRBJ2-4	-	TRBV27	TGTGCCAGCAGTCCCATTTACAGGGGGCGGAAAAACATTCAGTACTTC	CASSPIYRGRKNIQYF
TRBD1	TRBJ1-1	once	TRBV6-6	TGTGCCAGCACAGACAGGGGGCCAACTGAAGCTTTCTTT	CASTDRGPTEAFF
TRBD1	TRBJ2-4	-	TRBV18	TGTGCCAGCTCACCAGCGGACAGGGCAGAGGAGCAGTACTTC	CASSPADRAEEQYF
-	TRBJ2-5	-	TRBV11-2	TGTGCCAGCAGCTTGGTACGGGGGCATCAAGAGACCCAGTACTTC	CASSLVRGHQETQYF
TRBD1	TRBJ1-2	-	TRBV2	TGTGCCAGCAGTACCACAGATCCCGGGACAGGGGCAATAAACTATGGCTACACCTTC	CASSTTDPGTGAINYGYTF
TRBD2	TRBJ2-1	-	TRBV5-6	TGTGCCAGCAGAACTAGCGGGAGAGCAGATGAGCAGTTCTTC	CASRTSGRADEQFF
TRBD1	TRBJ2-7	-	TRBV12-3/TRBV12-4	TGTGCCAGCAGTTCCCGGGACAGGCTCTCCTACGAGCAGTACTTC	CASSSRDRLSYEQYF
-	TRBJ1-2	-	TRBV25-1	TGTGCCAGCAGTGACGGCGTTTATGGCTACACCTTC	CASSDGVYGYTF
-	TRBJ1-2	-	TRBV7-9	TGTGCCAGCAGCCCGGGGACCCTAAGGGGCTATGATGGCTACACCTTC	CASSPGTLRGYDGYTF
TRBD2	TRBJ2-3	few	TRBV15	TGTGCCACCAGCAACGGGGAACTAGCGGCTAGCACAGATACGCAGTATTTT	CATSNGELAASTDTQYF
-	TRBJ2-1	few	TRBV10-1	TGCGCCAGCAGTGATGGGCCATATGAGCAGTTCTTC	CASSDGPYEQFF
TRBD2	TRBJ2-1	-	TRBV5-1	TGCGCCAGCAGCTTGGTCCTAGCGGGAACGGGGGAGCAGTTCTTC	CASSLVLAGTGEQFF
-	TRBJ1-5	-	TRBV15	TGTGCCACCAGCAGAGATCTTGTTGTCAATCAGCCCCAGCATTTT	CATSRDLVVNQPQHF
TRBD1	TRBJ1-2	-	TRBV6-1	TGTGCCAGCAGTGAAGCGGGGGCTTGGGACAGAATTAACTATGGCTACACCTTC	CASSEAGAWDRINYGYTF
-	TRBJ1-2	-	TRBV10-3	TGTGCCATCAGTGGCGATGACGTCTATGGCTACACCTTC	CAISGDDVYGYTF
-	TRBJ1-4	-	TRBV5-1	TGCGCCAGCAGCTTAATCGGGGCAGAGAATGAAAAACTGTTTTTT	CASSLIGAENEKLFF